This T cell receptor beta chain was identified in a study of OX40 agonist ivuxolimab in advanced cancers. Study-level findings and limits: Still undetermined is the antigen specificity of the expanded peripheral T cells.

V shed 4 bases and J shed 1 base, with 13 bases lying between them. The CDR3 is 16 residues long. Looked up from germline, CDR1 is LGHNA and CDR2 is YNFKEQ. Concerning this clone itself: As yet, its antigen is unknown.

Repertoires were generated with immunoSEQ multiplex PCR, while TCRdb's copy carries only in-frame clones and drops some. The table has tens of thousands of clones, about 92% seen once; the top ten hold about 1.8%. The sample consisted of CD4+ or CD8+ T cells sorted from blood, taken in a trial of the OX40 agonist ivuxolimab. The genes are TRBV4-2 and TRBJ2-2, with D tentatively TRBD1 or TRBD2 (6 bases each). The sequence derives from an adult with an advanced solid tumor such as melanoma, head and neck, liver or kidney cancer. The CDR3 here is CASSPAEGGNTGELFF. The CDR3 nucleotides are TGTGCCAGCAGCCCGGCCGAGGGGGGGAACACCGGGGAGCTGTTTTTT.